What follows describes a single T cell receptor (beta chain). Its specificity is unknown. The repertoire was sequenced with immunoSEQ multiplex PCR; TCRdb's copy has only in-frame clones and lacks some. The data show about 150,000 clones, roughly 89% seen once. The entry originates in a study of T cell responses to AZD1222 COVID-19 vaccine. Study results and limitations: AZD1222 recipients seropositive at baseline numbered only 5 or 6. Clonal diversity was possibly underestimated, and white British individuals and females predominated among donors.

Unmatched junction bases numbered 11, after V lost 2 bases and J lost 4 bases. Germline V lookup: CDR1 MNHEY, CDR2 SMNVEV (reference sequence). The CDR3 runs 18 residues. Sequencing was performed on peripheral blood, taken on day 0 of AZD1222 vaccination. The chain recombines TRBV27 with TRBJ2-5, with 12 bases matching TRBD2. The receptor was isolated from an adult in good health. The CDR3 sequence: CASSLNIETSGSSETQYF. CDR3 nucleotides: TGTGCCAGCAGTTTAAATATCGAGACTAGCGGGAGTTCAGAGACCCAGTACTTC.